The 30 T cell receptor beta chains given below trace back to one sample, sequenced in a study of blood T cell repertoires in COVID-19. Profiling relied on immunoSEQ multiplex PCR, and the TCRdb table lists in-frame clones only, not all of them. The sample shows over 120,000 clones, roughly 80% of them seen only once. Sequences were obtained from peripheral blood. The origin of the receptors is a woman between 45 and 65 years old with active or convalescent COVID-19.

The V call is TRBV6-5, the J call TRBJ2-2; no firm D call. CDR3 size: 15 residues. The germline V gene has CDR1 MNHEY and CDR2 SVGAGI. Trimming shortened V by 6 bases and J by 1 base, and 12 bases separated the two germline ends. CDR3 amino acids: CASRPRLLNTGELFF. In nucleotides, the CDR3 is TGTGCCAGCAGGCCCCGACTCCTGAACACCGGGGAGCTGTTTTTT.

The chain couples TRBV24-1 to TRBJ2-3; weak D call: TRBD2 (7 bases). V shed 0 bases and J shed 3 bases, with 18 bases lying between them. CDR1 is KGHDR and CDR2 is SFDVKD in the germline V gene. CDR3 length: 18 residues. The chain's CDR3 is CATSDLGRRGGRTDTQYF. The CDR3 DNA sequence: TGTGCCACCAGTGATTTGGGTCGCAGGGGAGGGAGGACAGATACGCAGTATTTT.

The chain couples TRBV19 to TRBJ1-2; perhaps TRBD1 as D (6 bases). Germline loops: CDR1 LNHDA, CDR2 SQIVND (reference sequence). V lost 3 bases, J lost 7 bases, and 15 bases lay in between. The CDR3 covers 14 residues. The CDR3: CASSIPRGRGGYTF. CDR3 in DNA: TGTGCCAGTAGTATCCCCAGGGGCCGTGGTGGCTACACCTTC.

This clone has only one observation. This sequence joins TRBV21-1 and TRBJ1-1; the D call of TRBD1 is as the table states it, not checked on the DNA. TRBV21-1 is deemed a pseudogene. The CDR3 spans 14 residues. The CDR3 loop is CASSKGDRATEAFF. The CDR3 DNA reads TGTGCCAGCAGCAAAGGGGACAGGGCGACTGAAGCTTTCTTT.

The chain links TRBV7-2 to TRBJ2-1; TRBD2 matches 13 bases. Trimming took 5 bases from V and 7 from J; bases not matched to a gene: 8. Germline assignment: CDR1 SGHTA and CDR2 FQGNSA. The CDR3 contains 16 residues. The CDR3 DNA sequence: TGTGCCAGCAGCGAGAGGACTAGCGGGGGCGGGAATGAGCAGTTCTTC. This translates into CASSERTSGGGNEQFF.

As DNA, the CDR3 is TGTGCCAGCAGCTTTACTAGGCTAGACTACGAGCAGTACTTC. This sequence encodes CASSFTRLDYEQYF. This rearrangement joins TRBV13 to TRBJ2-7, with a tentative D call TRBD2 (5 bases). The V end lost 3 bases, the J end lost 3 bases, and 12 bases lay between the germline ends. The CDR3 spans 14 residues. Germline V gene lookup returns CDR1 PRHDT and CDR2 FYEKMQ (reference sequence).

The chain links TRBV28 to TRBJ1-6; possible D gene TRBD1, 6 bases. Germline V CDR1 and CDR2: MDHEN, SYDVKM. V gave up 6 bases and J gave up 6 bases, with 15 bases separating them. There are 15 residues in the CDR3. This CDR3 is CASRETGGSNSPLHF. The CDR3 nucleotides read TGTGCCAGCAGAGAGACAGGCGGATCTAATTCACCCCTCCACTTT.

The V and J genes are TRBV28 and TRBJ1-1; D possibly corresponds to TRBD1 (5 bases). This CDR3 has 15 residues. The germline CDR1 and CDR2 sequences are MDHEN and SYDVKM. V shed 3 bases and J shed 1 base, with 12 bases lying between them. CDR3 DNA: TGTGCCAGCAGTTTGTGGGCAGGGAAGAACACTGAAGCTTTCTTT. Protein sequence: CASSLWAGKNTEAFF.

The chain couples TRBV4-2 to TRBJ2-3; D is perhaps TRBD2 (5 bases). Deletions cut 0 bases from V and 1 base from J, with 11 bases between. Germline loops: CDR1 LGHNA, CDR2 YNFKEQ. The CDR3 contains 16 residues. The CDR3 DNA is TGTGCCAGCAGCCAAGATTCAGCGCGGGGCACAGATACGCAGTATTTT. As protein: CASSQDSARGTDTQYF.

This clone was seen only a few times. V and J are TRBV19 and TRBJ1-6; D is possibly TRBD1 (5 bases). Between the trimmed V and J ends, which lost 1 base and 7 bases, there was a span of 14 bases. The germline V gene encodes CDR1 LNHDA and CDR2 SQIVND (reference sequence). The CDR3 has 16 amino acids. CDR3 loop: CASSIARGGRNSPLHF. Here the CDR3 DNA reads TGTGCCAGTAGTATAGCTAGGGGAGGAAGGAATTCACCCCTCCACTTT.

The J gene is TRBJ1-4, the V gene TRBV28; no definite D call. The CDR3 has 15 amino acids. CDR1 MDHEN and CDR2 SYDVKM come from the germline V gene. The germline V and J ends were trimmed by 5 bases and 0 bases, with 10 bases remaining between them. CDR3 sequence reads: CASSPPTTTNEKLFF. The CDR3 bases are TGTGCCAGCAGTCCGCCGACAACAACTAATGAAAAACTGTTTTTT. Complete variable domain (other parts from reference TRBV28 and TRBJ1-4): DVKVTQSSRYLVKRTGEKVFLECVQDMDHENMFWYRQDPGLGLRLIYFSYDVKMKEKGDIPEGYSVSREKKERFSLILESASTNQTSMYLCASSPPTTTNEKLFFGSGTQLSVL.

J is TRBJ2-2 and V is TRBV3-1 (or the pseudogene TRBV3-2); 8 bases are a match to TRBD2. This CDR3 is 18 amino acids long. With 0 bases clipped from V and 0 bases from J, the junction kept 6 bases outside the gene matches. Germline lookup yields CDR1 LGHDT and CDR2 YNNKEL (reference sequence). DNA for the CDR3: TGTGCCAGCAGCCAAGACCCGGGGGGGGGAGCGAACACCGGGGAGCTGTTTTTT. It translates to CASSQDPGGGANTGELFF.

The V gene is TRBV29-1, the J gene TRBJ1-4, with TRBD1 matching over 8 bases. V dropped 6 bases and J dropped 7; count of bases not matched to a gene: 10. This CDR3 has 14 amino acids. Germline-derived CDR1 and CDR2 are SQVTM and ANQGSEA. In DNA form, the CDR3 reads TGCAGCGTAGTACGACAGGGGCTGGGTGAAAAACTGTTTTTT. Its protein product is CSVVRQGLGEKLFF. Full variable domain (outside the CDR3, taken from reference TRBV29-1 and TRBJ1-4): SAVISQKPSRDICQRGTSLTIQCQVDSQVTMMFWYRQQPGQSLTLIATANQGSEATYESGFVIDKFPISRPNLTFSTLTVSNMSPEDSSIYLCSVVRQGLGEKLFFGSGTQLSVL.

This chain joins TRBV30 and TRBJ2-7; D is undetermined. Germline values: CDR1 GTSNPN, CDR2 SVGIG (reference sequence). V lost 3 bases, J lost 7 bases, and 13 bases lay in between. CDR3 length: 12 amino acids. The DNA of the CDR3 is TGTGCCTGGAGACAGAGCCAGGCAGAGCAGTACTTC. Translating it yields CAWRQSQAEQYF.

The rearrangement links TRBV3-1 (or the pseudogene TRBV3-2) to TRBJ2-7; 9 bases align to TRBD2. Germline lookup yields CDR1 LGHDT and CDR2 YNNKEL (reference sequence). The CDR3 runs 15 residues. The J segment lost 7 bases and the V segment lost 4 bases, leaving 11 bases of the junction unmatched. CDR3 in amino acids: CASSPQAGGPSEQYF. The CDR3 nucleotides are TGTGCCAGCAGCCCCCAGGCGGGAGGGCCGTCGGAGCAGTACTTC.

The rearrangement uses TRBV19 and TRBJ1-3, with TRBD1 matching over 7 bases. This CDR3 comprises 15 residues. Germline CDR1 reads LNHDA; CDR2 reads SQIVND (reference sequence). Losses at the gene ends were 7 bases for V and 0 bases for J; bases not matched to a gene: 6. CDR3 sequence (DNA): TGTGCCAGTAACCCGACAGGGAACTCTGGAAACACCATATATTTT. Encoded protein: CASNPTGNSGNTIYF.

This sequence joins TRBV11-2 and TRBJ1-2, with 7 positions matching TRBD1. There are 13 residues in the CDR3. Germline loops: CDR1 SGHAT, CDR2 FQNNGV. Trimming removed 1 base from V and 7 bases from J; junction bases left unmatched: 3. The DNA of the CDR3 is TGTGCCAGCAGCTTAGTAGGGGGCGGTGGCTACACCTTC. This translates into CASSLVGGGGYTF.

CDR3 residues: CASSQVGLAGETDTQYF. CDR3 DNA: TGTGCCAGCAGCCAAGTGGGGCTAGCGGGAGAAACAGATACGCAGTATTTT. The chain combines TRBV4-2 with TRBJ2-3, with 10 positions matching TRBD2. With V trimmed by 1 base and J by 3 bases, 7 bases remained unmatched. Germline V gene data show CDR1 as LGHNA and CDR2 as YNFKEQ. There are 17 residues in the CDR3.

V is TRBV30 and J is TRBJ2-7; D possibly corresponds to TRBD2 (5 bases). The CDR3 runs 14 residues. Trimming left V 1 base short and J 2 bases short, with 12 bases between. Germline V gives CDR1 GTSNPN, CDR2 SVGIG (reference sequence). The chain's CDR3 is CAWSEGVLTYEQYF. Written as DNA, the CDR3 is TGTGCCTGGAGTGAGGGAGTACTAACCTACGAGCAGTACTTC. The full variable domain, rest sourced from reference TRBV30 and TRBJ2-7, is SQTIHQWPATLVQPVGSPLSLECTVEGTSNPNLYWYRQAAGRGLQLLFYSVGIGQISSEVPQNLSASRPQDRQFILSSKKLLLSDSGFYLCAWSEGVLTYEQYFGPGTRLTVT.

This chain uses TRBV11-2 with TRBJ2-7, with TRBD2 identical over 7 bases. V was pared by 1 base and J by 5 bases, with 8 bases of the junction left unmatched. Germline CDR1 is SGHAT and CDR2 is FQNNGV. The CDR3 loop spans 15 amino acids. The CDR3 spells CASSLGAGVKHEQYF. The CDR3 DNA is TGTGCCAGCAGCTTAGGGGCGGGGGTCAAACACGAGCAGTACTTC.

The chain employs TRBV28 and TRBJ2-3; D is possibly TRBD1 (6 bases). The CDR3 contains 13 residues. The V end lost 5 bases, the J end lost 7 bases, and 13 bases lay between the germline ends. The V gene's germline CDR1 is MDHEN and CDR2 SYDVKM. CDR3 loop: CASSAEQGYTQYF. In nucleotides, the CDR3 is TGTGCCAGCAGTGCCGAACAGGGATATACGCAGTATTTT.

This sequence joins TRBV10-3 and TRBJ1-4; unclear D gene. This CDR3 is 18 amino acids long. Trimming shortened V by 11 bases and J by 6 bases, and 31 bases separated the two germline ends. Germline loops: CDR1 ENHRY, CDR2 SYGVKD. CDR3 protein: CAPKERGGLSISDEKLFF. CDR3 nucleotides: TGTGCCCCAAAGGAGCGGGGAGGGCTTAGTATTTCGGATGAAAAACTGTTTTTT.

The chain carries TRBV19 and TRBJ1-1, with TRBD1 identical over 8 bases. The V and J ends lost 7 bases and 4 bases, in that order; junction bases with no gene match: 20. The CDR3 contains 18 residues. Germline lookup yields CDR1 LNHDA and CDR2 SQIVND (reference sequence). This CDR3 reads CASNPTRQGSGETTEAFF. The CDR3 coding sequence is TGTGCCAGTAACCCGACGAGACAGGGGAGTGGGGAAACCACTGAAGCTTTCTTT.

This clone showed up just a few times. The CDR3 DNA sequence: TGTGCCAGCAGCTTAGCACCTAGAAAGGCCCCTACGTATGGCTACACCTTC. Translating gives CASSLAPRKAPTYGYTF. V usage is TRBV7-2 and J usage is TRBJ1-2; D uncertain. CDR1 and CDR2 from the germline V gene are SGHTA and FQGNSA. The CDR3 consists of 17 residues. Trimming cost V 0 bases and J 5 bases, with 19 bases left between them.

The CDR3 here is CASSVGQDPYEAFF. CDR3 bases: TGTGCCAGCAGCGTAGGGCAGGATCCCTATGAAGCTTTCTTT. The chain carries TRBV9 and TRBJ1-1, with no clear D. V was trimmed by 0 bases and J by 7 bases, leaving 13 bases between them. The CDR3 runs to 14 residues. Germline-derived CDR1 and CDR2 are SGDLS and YYNGEE.

V gene TRBV9 combines with J gene TRBJ2-7; 13 positions agree with TRBD2. The CDR3 spans 13 residues. The J segment lost 6 bases and the V segment lost 4 bases, leaving 1 base of the junction unmatched. Germline lookup yields CDR1 SGDLS and CDR2 YYNGEE. CDR3 sequence reads: CASSWTSGGEQYF. As DNA, the CDR3 is TGTGCCAGCAGCTGGACTAGCGGGGGCGAGCAGTACTTC.

The V call is TRBV18, the J call TRBJ1-1, with TRBD1 identical over 8 bases. Germline V gene lookup returns CDR1 KGHSH and CDR2 LQKENI. V dropped 3 bases and J dropped 4; count of bases not matched to a gene: 4. This CDR3 is 14 amino acids long. CDR3 sequence reads: CASSPKQGATEAFF. The CDR3 DNA sequence: TGTGCCAGCTCACCCAAGCAGGGGGCCACTGAAGCTTTCTTT.

The rearrangement uses TRBV18 and TRBJ2-2, with 7 bases fitting TRBD2. There are 18 residues in the CDR3. The germline V gene encodes CDR1 KGHSH and CDR2 LQKENI. V shed 3 bases and J 3 bases; nucleotides not matched to a gene: 13. CDR3 sequence reads: CASSPATSSKGHTGELFF. The CDR3 coding sequence is TGTGCCAGCTCACCGGCGACTAGCTCCAAGGGGCACACCGGGGAGCTGTTTTTT.

V is TRBV30 and J is TRBJ2-3, with 10 bases lining up with TRBD2. The CDR3 is 13 amino acids. Per germline, CDR1 GTSNPN and CDR2 SVGIG (reference sequence). The junction had 4 bases not matched to a gene; V was cut back by 4 bases and J by 6 bases. The CDR3 sequence: CAWNSGRGDTQYF. Here the CDR3 DNA reads TGTGCCTGGAACAGCGGGAGGGGGGATACGCAGTATTTT. The full variable domain, in which reference TRBV30 and TRBJ2-3 provide the parts outside the CDR3, is SQTIHQWPATLVQPVGSPLSLECTVEGTSNPNLYWYRQAAGRGLQLLFYSVGIGQISSEVPQNLSASRPQDRQFILSSKKLLLSDSGFYLCAWNSGRGDTQYFGPGTRLTVL.

This sequence joins TRBV19 and TRBJ2-7; 11 nucleotides agree with TRBD1. V was clipped by 5 bases and J by 3 bases; unmatched bases: 9. This CDR3 region has 16 residues. Looked up from germline, CDR1 is LNHDA and CDR2 is SQIVND (reference sequence). In nucleotides, the CDR3 is TGTGCCAGTAGTCGAGACGCCGGGACAGGGGGCTACGAGCAGTACTTC. Encoded protein: CASSRDAGTGGYEQYF. The full variable domain, its missing parts supplied by reference TRBV19 and TRBJ2-7, is DGGITQSPKYLFRKEGQNVTLSCEQNLNHDAMYWYRQDPGQGLRLIYYSQIVNDFQKGDIAEGYSVSREKKESFPLTVTSAQKNPTAFYLCASSRDAGTGGYEQYFGPGTRLTVT.